These 2 T cell receptor beta chains originate from one sample sequenced in a study of cytomegalovirus exposure and HLA in healthy donors (dated by TCRdb to about 2017). Library creation used the immunoSEQ multiplex PCR assay. For the multiplex PCR, a mixture combining 60 forward primers for TCR Vbeta segments and 13 reverse primers for TCR Jbeta segments was used. This is the immuneACCESS table as TCRdb keeps it, with only in-frame sequences that have V and J called. A part of the clones is gone; compared with another copy, unresolved V genes explain less than half, and the rest is unexplained. The sample table holds 150,000 to 200,000 clones, of which 79% were seen once. The ten largest make up less than 2.5% of the sample. Sequencing input: PBMCs. Source of these receptors: a woman aged 50 to 60 in good health and CMV-seronegative.

In this sample, this clone turned up once. This chain uses TRBV7-9 with TRBJ1-4; D not resolved. The CDR3 is 15 amino acids. Germline V CDR1 and CDR2: SEHNR, FQNEAQ (reference sequence). The V gene lost 5 bases and the J gene lost 0 bases, with 10 bases spanning the gap. Here the CDR3 reads CASSPTQATNEKLFF. Written as DNA, the CDR3 is TGTGCCAGCAGCCCAACACAAGCAACTAATGAAAAACTGTTTTTT.

The V call is TRBV9, the J call TRBJ2-5; D perhaps matches TRBD1 (5 bases). Germline V CDR1 and CDR2: SGDLS, YYNGEE. V lost 3 bases and J lost 7, with 16 bases in between. The CDR3 runs 14 residues. For the CDR3, the DNA is TGTGCCAGCAGCGCCCCAGGGCCCCTGAGGACCCAGTACTTC. Encoded protein: CASSAPGPLRTQYF.